This T cell receptor beta chain derives from a study of blood T cell repertoires in COVID-19. Original data processing: Estimated nucleated cell counts came from reference gene primer amplification. Sequencing used immunoSEQ multiplex PCR; TCRdb keeps in-frame clones, though not all of them. That table supplies the V and J calls and clone size; D and trimming were determined from the DNA. The sample records more than 250,000 clones, more than 85% being singletons. Trimming removed 5 bases from V and 8 bases from J; junction bases left unmatched: 6. This CDR3 has 13 amino acids. Germline V gene data show CDR1 as SGDLS and CDR2 as YYNGEE.

The sequenced material came from peripheral blood. The genes are TRBV9 and TRBJ2-4, with 8 bases fitting TRBD2. The receptor comes from a man aged 18 to 29 with active or convalescent COVID-19. The CDR3 region has the DNA TGTGCCAGCAGTGCCACAGCGGGGGACATTCAGTACTTC. This translates into CASSATAGDIQYF.